This entry lists 26 T cell receptor beta chains sequenced from one sample in a study of identical twins. TCRdb called the 5' RACE reads again in MiXCR, with one record for every CDR3 protein. The sample lists a few hundred thousand distinct CDR3 sequences; more than 8% were seen once. The same data also went into a second study, on yellow fever vaccine responses in identical twins.

Sequenced input: CD8+ T cells sorted from blood. All receptors come from a young woman in good health.

This chain uses TRBV11-2 with TRBJ2-7; D is perhaps TRBD1 (6 bases). In germline, CDR1 is SGHAT, CDR2 FQNNGV. Trimming left V 0 bases short and J 3 bases short, with 9 bases between. There are 14 residues in the CDR3. CDR3 sequence: CASSLDTTGYEQYF. As DNA, the CDR3 is TGTGCCAGCAGCTTAGATACGACAGGCTACGAGCAGTACTTC.

This chain joins TRBV29-1 and TRBJ1-3; 7 nucleotides align to TRBD1. V lost 4 bases, J lost 4 bases, and 4 bases stayed unmatched. Germline V gene lookup returns CDR1 SQVTM and CDR2 ANQGSEA. The CDR3 spans 13 residues. The CDR3 region has the DNA TGCAGCGTTGGACAGGGCGGGGGAAACACCATATATTTT. Amino acids: CSVGQGGGNTIYF.

This clonotype was seen a handful of times. The rearrangement links TRBV29-1 to TRBJ1-2; tentative D call: TRBD1 (6 bases). The V end was cut by 4 bases, the J end by 0 bases, with 9 bases between. Germline-derived CDR1 and CDR2 are SQVTM and ANQGSEA. The CDR3 length is 13 residues. The CDR3 sequence: CSVGTEPNYGYTF. As DNA, the CDR3 is TGCAGCGTTGGGACAGAACCTAACTATGGCTACACCTTC.

The chain couples TRBV7-9 to TRBJ2-5, with D perhaps TRBD1 (5 bases). CDR1 is SEHNR and CDR2 is FQNEAQ in the germline V gene (reference sequence). V lost 1 base, J lost 6 bases, and 12 bases lay in between. The CDR3 extends over 14 amino acids. CDR3 residues: CASSLVLGPQTQYF. The DNA for the CDR3 is TGTGCCAGCAGCTTAGTTCTGGGGCCACAGACCCAGTACTTC.

In its sample, this clonotype was seen many times. This chain connects TRBV7-3 to TRBJ2-1, with 8 bases aligning to TRBD2. V trimming: 1 base; J trimming: 0 bases; junction bases outside the gene matches: 5. Germline V gene sequence: CDR1 SGHTA, CDR2 FQGTGA. The CDR3 loop spans 17 amino acids. CDR3 amino acids: CASSLNVGGGSYNEQFF. The CDR3 coding sequence is TGTGCCAGCAGCTTAAACGTCGGGGGGGGCTCCTACAATGAGCAGTTCTTC. The full variable domain, with the rest looked up from reference TRBV7-3 and TRBJ2-1, is GAGVSQTPSNKVTEKGKYVELRCDPISGHTALYWYRQSLGQGPEFLIYFQGTGAADDSGLPNDRFFAVRPEGSVSTLKIQRTERGDSAVYLCASSLNVGGGSYNEQFFGPGTRLTVL.

A few counts support this clonotype. This chain uses TRBV29-1 with TRBJ2-2, with D uncertain. The germline V gene encodes CDR1 SQVTM and CDR2 ANQGSEA. The CDR3 totals 13 residues. The V end lost 3 bases, the J end lost 3 bases, and 8 bases lay between the germline ends. CDR3 in amino acids: CSVEFQDTGELFF. CDR3 in DNA: TGCAGCGTTGAGTTTCAGGACACCGGGGAGCTGTTTTTT.

This clonotype was counted a few times. The V and J genes are TRBV6-1 and TRBJ2-1; no clear D. The CDR3 runs 14 residues. Looked up from germline, CDR1 is MNHNS and CDR2 is SASEGT. Trimming removed 6 bases from V and 0 bases from J, with 9 bases in between. CDR3 protein: CASRSRISYNEQFF. DNA of the CDR3: TGTGCCAGCAGGTCCCGCATCTCCTACAATGAGCAGTTCTTC.

The sample holds one count of this clonotype. This may come from a read error, since a much larger clone is one base off. The genes are TRBV25-1 and TRBJ2-7; TRBD2 matches at 11 bases. The CDR3 length is 15 residues. V lost 4 bases, J lost 4 bases, and 6 bases stayed unmatched. Germline lookup yields CDR1 MGHDK and CDR2 SYGVNS. The CDR3 loop reads CASSVGLADNYEQYF. The CDR3 region has the DNA TGTGCCAGCAGTGTGGGACTAGCGGATAATTACGAGCAGTACTTC.

This clonotype was counted at least ten times. The chain employs TRBV29-1 and TRBJ2-5; 8 positions match TRBD2. V trimming: 4 bases; J trimming: 10 bases; junction bases outside the gene matches: 11. Germline values: CDR1 SQVTM, CDR2 ANQGSEA. This CDR3 comprises 13 residues. DNA of the CDR3: TGCAGCGTTGTCGGACTAGCCTCTATCTTCCAGTACTTC. Amino acid sequence: CSVVGLASIFQYF.

This clonotype was seen only a few times. V gene TRBV7-8 combines with J gene TRBJ2-5; D gene uncertain. This CDR3 has 18 amino acids. V was cut by 2 bases and J by 5 bases, with 24 bases left in between. Germline lookup yields CDR1 SGHVS and CDR2 FQNEAQ. DNA of the CDR3: TGTGCCAGCAGCTTATATTCTGAAGGAATCCCCCGTTGGGAGACCCAGTACTTC. Its protein product is CASSLYSEGIPRWETQYF.

This clonotype showed up many times. V usage is TRBV6-1 and J usage is TRBJ1-1, with TRBD1 as a possible D gene (6 bases). The germline V gene encodes CDR1 MNHNS and CDR2 SASEGT. The CDR3 contains 16 residues. Deletions cut 5 bases from V and 1 base from J, with 17 bases between. The CDR3 bases are TGTGCCAGCAGTACGAACCAGGGGTTGGCGAACACTGAAGCTTTCTTT. Translation: CASSTNQGLANTEAFF.

This clonotype occurred a few times. The chain links TRBV20-1 to TRBJ2-1; a weak D match, TRBD1 (8 bases). V gave up 3 bases and J gave up 1 base, with 13 bases separating them. This CDR3 spans 15 amino acids. CDR1 is DFQATT and CDR2 is SNEGSKA in the germline V gene (reference sequence). The DNA of the CDR3 is TGCAGTGCTAGCCACAGGGGGGGTTCCTACAATGAGCAGTTCTTC. Translated, it gives CSASHRGGSYNEQFF.

This clonotype was seen repeatedly, ten times or more. The CDR3 DNA is TGCGCCAGCAGCCAAGATAGGACTTTCCCGGGGAATGAGCAGTTCTTC. Translation gives CASSQDRTFPGNEQFF. V is TRBV4-3 and J is TRBJ2-1; D may be TRBD2 (5 bases). The CDR3 spans 16 residues. Germline V gene lookup returns CDR1 LGHNA and CDR2 YSLEER. V was trimmed by 0 bases and J by 7 bases, leaving 16 bases between them.

This clonotype was observed a few times. The chain employs TRBV20-1 and TRBJ2-1; TRBD2 aligns across 12 bases. The junction had 8 bases not matched to a gene; V was cut back by 7 bases and J by 7 bases. Per germline, CDR1 DFQATT and CDR2 SNEGSKA (reference sequence). This CDR3 spans 14 amino acids. The CDR3 spells CSVGLAGGLNEQFF. The CDR3 DNA sequence: TGCAGTGTAGGTCTAGCGGGAGGGCTTAATGAGCAGTTCTTC.

This clonotype is a singleton in its sample. The chain links TRBV19 to TRBJ2-1; perhaps TRBD1 as D (6 bases). Trimming left V 7 bases short and J 0 bases short, with 13 bases between. Germline CDR1 and CDR2: LNHDA and SQIVND (reference sequence). CDR3 length: 15 residues. The CDR3 protein is CASNAGVSSYNEQFF. The CDR3 nucleotides read TGTGCCAGTAATGCAGGGGTTAGCTCCTACAATGAGCAGTTCTTC.

The chain uses TRBV20-1 and TRBJ2-7; D might be TRBD1 (6 bases). In germline, CDR1 is DFQATT, CDR2 SNEGSKA (reference sequence). This CDR3 comprises 13 residues. V dropped 5 bases and J dropped 0 bases, with 11 bases sitting between them. The CDR3 DNA follows: TGCAGTGCTCCGGACAGTAGCTCCTACGAGCAGTACTTC. Translating gives CSAPDSSSYEQYF.

J is TRBJ1-1 and V is TRBV5-1; 11 bases are shared with TRBD1. With 3 bases clipped from V and 3 bases from J, the junction kept 7 bases outside the gene matches. The length of the CDR3 is 16 residues. Per germline, CDR1 SGHRS and CDR2 YFSETQ. The CDR3 region is CASSWGQGERDTEAFF. CDR3 nucleotide sequence: TGCGCCAGCAGCTGGGGACAGGGGGAAAGAGACACTGAAGCTTTCTTT.

This rearrangement joins TRBV4-2 to TRBJ1-5, with a tentative D call TRBD1 (6 bases). The CDR3 loop spans 15 amino acids. The germline V and J ends were trimmed by 3 bases and 3 bases, with 12 bases remaining between them. Germline V CDR1 and CDR2: LGHNA, YNFKEQ. CDR3 loop: CASSQEGGPNQPQHF. CDR3 nucleotide sequence: TGTGCCAGCAGCCAGGAAGGGGGTCCCAATCAGCCCCAGCATTTT.

In this sample, this clonotype turned up many times. This rearrangement joins TRBV29-1 to TRBJ2-7; D perhaps matches TRBD1 (6 bases). V lost 0 bases and J 2 bases, leaving 14 bases between the germline ends. The germline gives CDR1 SQVTM, CDR2 ANQGSEA. The CDR3 length is 15 residues. This CDR3 reads CSVEDGAGAPYEQYF. CDR3 DNA: TGCAGCGTTGAAGATGGGGCAGGGGCGCCCTACGAGCAGTACTTC.

This clonotype has a count of ten or more. The CDR3: CAISESGSFSYEQYF. CDR3 bases: TGTGCCATCAGTGAGTCTGGCAGTTTCTCCTACGAGCAGTACTTC. The chain is built from TRBV10-3 and TRBJ2-7; D uncertain. This CDR3 is built from 15 residues. The germline gives CDR1 ENHRY, CDR2 SYGVKD. V was pared by 0 bases and J by 0 bases, with 9 bases between.

There are a few counts of this clonotype. The chain employs TRBV24-1 and TRBJ2-7, with 7 bases fitting TRBD2. Germline V lookup: CDR1 KGHDR, CDR2 SFDVKD. This CDR3 region has 12 residues. With V trimmed by 7 bases and J by 4 bases, 3 bases remained unmatched. CDR3 nucleotide sequence: TGTGCCACCAGCGCCGGGGGGTACGAGCAGTACTTC. Its protein is CATSAGGYEQYF.

This clonotype showed up just a few times. The chain recombines TRBV5-1 with TRBJ2-1; 8 bases map to TRBD1. J gave up 8 bases and V 6 bases, and 7 bases lay outside the gene matches. The CDR3 extends over 13 amino acids. Germline V CDR1 and CDR2: SGHRS, YFSETQ. DNA of the CDR3: TGCGCCAGCAAGCAGGGGGCGGTCGATGAGCAGTTCTTC. This encodes CASKQGAVDEQFF. The variable domain in full, completed from reference TRBV5-1 and TRBJ2-1, reads KAGVTQTPRYLIKTRGQQVTLSCSPISGHRSVSWYQQTPGQGLQFLFEYFSETQRNKGNFPGRFSGRQFSNSRSEMNVSTLELGDSALYLCASKQGAVDEQFFGPGTRLTVL.

This rearrangement joins TRBV7-6 to TRBJ1-4; no clear D gene. V was trimmed by 5 bases and J by 8 bases, leaving 12 bases between them. This CDR3 region has 13 residues. In germline, CDR1 is SGHVS, CDR2 FNYEAQ. The CDR3 nucleotides read TGTGCCAGCAGCCGAACCCCAGAGGAAAAACTGTTTTTT. Residues: CASSRTPEEKLFF.

This clonotype turned up a few times. The chain employs TRBV30 and TRBJ2-7, with 7 bases fitting TRBD2. Trimming at V came to 2 bases and at J to 0 bases, leaving 7 bases not matched to a gene. This CDR3 comprises 15 residues. Germline V gives CDR1 GTSNPN, CDR2 SVGIG (reference sequence). The CDR3 nucleotides read TGTGCCTGGAGTATCGCGGGAGATCTCTCCTACGAGCAGTACTTC. It specifies CAWSIAGDLSYEQYF.

In this sample, this clonotype turned up a few times. The gene calls are TRBV11-1 and TRBJ2-7; a weak D match, TRBD2 (6 bases). The CDR3 runs to 12 residues. Trimming took 8 bases from V and 5 from J, leaving 13 bases between them. Germline values: CDR1 SGHAT, CDR2 FQDESV (reference sequence). CDR3 in DNA: TGTGCCAGCGGGCGGGGTTCACACGAGCAGTACTTC. Translated: CASGRGSHEQYF.

This clonotype occurred many times. This chain connects TRBV14 to TRBJ2-7; D unresolved. The V gene lost 4 bases and the J gene lost 3 bases, with 7 bases spanning the gap. Germline loops: CDR1 SGHDN, CDR2 FVKESK. The CDR3 is made up of 12 amino acids. The CDR3 sequence: CASSLLGYEQYF. As DNA, the CDR3 is TGTGCCAGCAGCCTACTCGGCTACGAGCAGTACTTC.